This T cell receptor (beta chain) appears in the sequencing data of a study of vaccination and CD4 T cells after COVID-19. Looking at the study overall: Control wells got either CEFX epitopes, HIV-1 Nef peptides, or no peptide at all.

CDR3 length: 15 residues. Per germline, CDR1 SNHLY and CDR2 FYNNEI. The germline V and J ends were trimmed by 6 bases and 0 bases, with 12 bases remaining between them. This clonotype was seen more than once but under ten times. Its antigen is not known. Treatment specified: roughly nine-day PBMC culture with coronavirus spike peptide pools or control peptides (ViraFEST assay). The Oncomine TCR Beta short-read assay was applied to DNA of cultured CD4+ T cells. TCRdb independently ran MiXCR on the PCR reads; one entry per CDR3 protein. This sample carries approximately 4,000 distinct CDR3 sequences, roughly a fifth of them seen once, and the ten largest clones take around 20%.

This clonotype originated in a human donor who had recovered from COVID-19. Source material: CD4+ T cells from blood, cultured in vitro. The chain links TRBV2 to TRBJ1-5; D is perhaps TRBD1 (5 bases). The CDR3 coding sequence is TGTGCCAGCAGACCGACAGATCATAGCAATCAGCCCCAGCATTTT. It is translated as CASRPTDHSNQPQHF. The complete variable domain, with remaining parts taken from reference TRBV2 and TRBJ1-5, reads EPEVTQTPSHQVTQMGQEVILRCVPISNHLYFYWYRQILGQKVEFLVSFYNNEISEKSEIFDDQFSVERPDGSNFTLKIRSTKLEDSAMYFCASRPTDHSNQPQHFGDGTRLSIL.